The 21 T cell receptor beta chains in this list originate from one sample, sequenced in a study of blood T cell repertoires in COVID-19. Repertoires were generated with immunoSEQ multiplex PCR, while TCRdb's copy carries only in-frame clones and drops some. The table records 200,000 to 300,000 clones, 80% to 90% of them present only once. The sequencing sample was made of peripheral blood. These receptors came from an elderly man with acute or convalescent COVID-19.

The V and J genes are TRBV3-1 (or the pseudogene TRBV3-2) and TRBJ2-7; 16 positions match TRBD2. This CDR3 spans 16 amino acids. Trimming removed 1 base from V and 7 bases from J; junction bases left unmatched: 4. CDR1 and CDR2 from the germline V gene are LGHDT and YNNKEL (reference sequence). CDR3 in DNA: TGTGCCAGCAGCCAAGTTCCGGGACTAGCGGGAGGGGAGCAGTACTTC. Its protein is CASSQVPGLAGGEQYF.

This chain uses TRBV5-6 with TRBJ2-5; weak D call: TRBD1 (6 bases). CDR1 is SGHDT and CDR2 is YYEEEE in the germline V gene. CDR3 size: 13 residues. Trimming took off 4 bases at V and 5 bases at J, with 12 bases between the two ends. CDR3 sequence: CASSPTGVETQYF. Written as DNA, the CDR3 is TGTGCCAGCAGCCCGACAGGAGTCGAGACCCAGTACTTC. Combining the CDR3 with reference TRBV5-6 and TRBJ2-5 gives the whole variable domain DAGVTQSPTHLIKTRGQQVTLRCSPKSGHDTVSWYQQALGQGPQFIFQYYEEEERQRGNFPDRFSGHQFPNYSSELNVNALLLGDSALYLCASSPTGVETQYFGPGTRLLVL.

CDR3 residues: CSARSNQPQHF. CDR3 nucleotides: TGCAGTGCGCGTAGCAATCAGCCCCAGCATTTT. V gene TRBV20-1 combines with J gene TRBJ1-5; D is uncertain. In germline, CDR1 is DFQATT, CDR2 SNEGSKA (reference sequence). V dropped 6 bases and J dropped 0 bases, with 3 bases sitting between them. The CDR3 runs 11 residues.

V gene TRBV12-2 combines with J gene TRBJ2-7; the table's D call, TRBD1, has no DNA check behind it. TRBV12-2 is a pseudogene. The CDR3 consists of 16 residues. The CDR3 protein is CASRLRPGQGCYEQYF. In DNA, the CDR3 is TGTGCAAGTCGCTTAAGACCGGGACAGGGGTGCTACGAGCAGTACTTC.

The chain is built from TRBV19 and TRBJ2-3; D is unclear. This CDR3 contains 16 residues. Per germline, CDR1 LNHDA and CDR2 SQIVND (reference sequence). Trimming removed 0 bases at V and 3 bases at J, with 13 bases between. CDR3 nucleotide sequence: TGTGCCAGTAGTATAGATGGGCAGGCCAGGACAGATACGCAGTATTTT. Its translation is CASSIDGQARTDTQYF.

The V call is TRBV27, the J call TRBJ2-2; tentative D call: TRBD2 (6 bases). Germline-derived CDR1 and CDR2 are MNHEY and SMNVEV (reference sequence). The CDR3 covers 14 residues. V was clipped by 6 bases and J by 3 bases, with 11 bases between them. Written as DNA, the CDR3 is TGTGCCAGCAGGGGGACTGGGGACACCGGGGAGCTGTTTTTT. Protein sequence: CASRGTGDTGELFF.

The chain joins TRBV11-3 to TRBJ2-7, with D unclear. The CDR3 covers 13 residues. V lost 3 bases and J lost 7, with 13 bases in between. Germline V gene sequence: CDR1 SGHNT, CDR2 YENEEA. Here the CDR3 DNA reads TGTGCCAGCAGCTTCCTCACCGGCGGTGAGCAGTACTTC. Protein: CASSFLTGGEQYF.

V gene TRBV29-1 combines with J gene TRBJ1-1; the D gene is possibly TRBD1 (6 bases). From germline, CDR1 is SQVTM and CDR2 ANQGSEA. The CDR3 totals 11 residues. Deletions cut 7 bases from V and 5 bases from J, with 11 bases between. The CDR3 DNA follows: TGCAGCGGAAGACAGGCTACTGAAGCTTTCTTT. It codes for CSGRQATEAFF.

The chain couples TRBV4-3 to TRBJ2-6; D unresolved. V gave up 1 base and J gave up 1 base, with 11 bases separating them. This CDR3 contains 17 residues. The V gene's germline CDR1 is LGHNA and CDR2 YSLEER. The CDR3 sequence is CASSQAHTASGANVLTF. In DNA form, the CDR3 reads TGCGCCAGCAGCCAAGCGCATACAGCTTCTGGGGCCAACGTCCTGACTTTC.

The chain recombines TRBV19 with TRBJ2-5; TRBD2 is a possible D gene (6 bases). From germline, CDR1 is LNHDA and CDR2 SQIVND (reference sequence). Trimming removed 6 bases at V and 4 bases at J, with 15 bases between. The CDR3 runs to 14 residues. CDR3 protein: CASRASGRRETQYF. In DNA, the CDR3 is TGTGCCAGTAGGGCTTCAGGGAGGAGAGAGACCCAGTACTTC.

V usage is TRBV5-1 and J usage is TRBJ2-2; 7 nucleotides align to TRBD2. Per germline, CDR1 SGHRS and CDR2 YFSETQ. CDR3 length equals 15 residues. The trim removed 1 base at V and 6 bases at J, leaving 6 bases unmatched. The CDR3 spells CASSLSGVGPGELFF. The CDR3 DNA follows: TGCGCCAGCAGCTTGAGCGGGGTCGGTCCCGGGGAGCTGTTTTTT.

This sequence joins TRBV21-1 and TRBJ2-5; TRBD1 was called by the table and not checked on the DNA. TRBV21-1 has pseudogene status. The CDR3 spans 15 residues. As DNA, the CDR3 is TGTGCCAGCAGCAAAGACTCCGGACAGGGTGAGACCCAGTACTTC. Translated, it gives CASSKDSGQGETQYF.

This clone has a handful of counts. The V gene is TRBV19, the J gene TRBJ2-1; 8 bases map to TRBD2. The CDR3 is 14 amino acids. CDR1 LNHDA and CDR2 SQIVND come from the germline V gene (reference sequence). Trimming took 8 bases from V and 0 from J; bases not matched to a gene: 3. The CDR3: CASVSGTSYNEQFF. The CDR3 region has the DNA TGTGCCAGTGTTAGCGGGACCTCCTACAATGAGCAGTTCTTC.

V gene TRBV3-1 (or the pseudogene TRBV3-2) combines with J gene TRBJ1-2; tentative D call: TRBD1 (5 bases). CDR1 is LGHDT, CDR2 YNNKEL, per germline (reference sequence). The length of the CDR3 is 15 residues. The V and J ends lost 1 base and 8 bases respectively, with 17 bases between them. The CDR3 protein is CASSQGRGSIGGYTF. The CDR3 DNA sequence: TGTGCCAGCAGCCAAGGGAGGGGATCAATAGGCGGCTACACCTTC.

V and J are TRBV4-3 and TRBJ2-1, with a weak D call TRBD2 (6 bases). The CDR3 runs to 16 residues. Germline V lookup: CDR1 LGHNA, CDR2 YSLEER. Between the trimmed V and J ends, which lost 0 bases and 4 bases, there was a span of 13 bases. The CDR3 DNA is TGCGCCAGCAGCCAAGATCGGGGGTTACGTTACAATGAGCAGTTCTTC. It encodes CASSQDRGLRYNEQFF.

The V call is TRBV6-5, the J call TRBJ2-1; D might be TRBD2 (5 bases). This CDR3 has 15 residues. Germline-derived CDR1 and CDR2 are MNHEY and SVGAGI. Trimming shortened V by 2 bases and J by 2 bases, and 10 bases separated the two germline ends. The CDR3 here is CASSYVSGTYNEQFF. In DNA, the CDR3 is TGTGCCAGCAGTTACGTTTCGGGAACCTACAATGAGCAGTTCTTC.

The rearrangement uses TRBV7-9 and TRBJ2-5, with 13 nucleotides matching TRBD2. The J segment lost 5 bases and the V segment lost 5 bases, leaving 8 bases of the junction unmatched. Per germline, CDR1 SEHNR and CDR2 FQNEAQ (reference sequence). The length of the CDR3 is 16 residues. CDR3 loop: CASSPRLAGGKETQYF. The CDR3 coding sequence is TGTGCCAGCAGCCCGCGACTAGCGGGGGGTAAGGAGACCCAGTACTTC.

The V and J genes are TRBV5-1 and TRBJ1-3, with D possibly being TRBD1 (5 bases). Trimming cost V 5 bases and J 0 bases, with 9 bases left between them. Per germline, CDR1 SGHRS and CDR2 YFSETQ. The CDR3 runs to 14 residues. The CDR3 here is CASRTDISGNTIYF. The CDR3 nucleotides are TGCGCCAGCAGGACGGACATCTCTGGAAACACCATATATTTT.

The genes are TRBV11-2 and TRBJ2-1, with TRBD1 identical over 7 bases. The CDR3 covers 16 residues. The V and J ends lost 6 bases and 1 base, in that order; junction bases with no gene match: 9. Germline-derived CDR1 and CDR2 are SGHAT and FQNNGV. For the CDR3, the DNA is TGTGCCAGCAGTTTGCTTACAGGGGTGTCCTACAATGAGCAGTTCTTC. Its translation: CASSLLTGVSYNEQFF.

The count of this clone is one. This CDR3 is also generated by other DNA sequences in the sample. The rearrangement links TRBV7-2 to TRBJ2-3, with TRBD2 matching over 9 bases. This CDR3 comprises 15 residues. The ends lost 2 bases at V and 0 bases at J; junction bases unmatched: 0. In germline, CDR1 is SGHTA, CDR2 FQGNSA. CDR3 nucleotide sequence: TGTGCCAGCAGCTTAACTAGCGGGAGCACAGATACGCAGTATTTT. It specifies CASSLTSGSTDTQYF.

V gene TRBV19 combines with J gene TRBJ2-5; a weak D match, TRBD1 (6 bases). The ends were cut back, 5 bases at V and 0 bases at J, with 7 bases in the middle. This CDR3 contains 13 residues. Germline V gene data show CDR1 as LNHDA and CDR2 as SQIVND (reference sequence). As DNA, the CDR3 is TGTGCCAGTAGTGAGGGGGACCAAGAGACCCAGTACTTC. This encodes CASSEGDQETQYF. Complete variable domain (other parts from reference TRBV19 and TRBJ2-5): DGGITQSPKYLFRKEGQNVTLSCEQNLNHDAMYWYRQDPGQGLRLIYYSQIVNDFQKGDIAEGYSVSREKKESFPLTVTSAQKNPTAFYLCASSEGDQETQYFGPGTRLLVL.